These 25 T cell receptor beta chains were all obtained from the same sample, sequenced in a study of memory CD4+ T cells and cytomegalovirus serostatus (dated by TCRdb to the late 2010s). Receptor amplification or capture employed the immunoSEQ multiplex PCR assay. TCRdb re-hosts the immuneACCESS table, in-frame sequences only. Its copies lack some clones; in the studies checked, an unresolved V gene accounts for under half of them, and the cause for the rest is not known. The sample profile shows 35,000 to 50,000 clones; around 72% of them were found once. Jointly, the top ten make up around 0.6% of the sample. A FACSAria II was used to sort memory CD4+ T cells, defined as single viable CD3+CD4+CD8-CD45RO+ cells. The sample consisted of memory CD4+ T cells from blood. Receptors originate from an adult in good health and CMV-seronegative.

This clone was seen a handful of times. This sequence joins TRBV11-3 and TRBJ2-5; tentatively, D is TRBD2 (9 bases). Germline V gene sequence: CDR1 SGHNT, CDR2 YENEEA. V lost 5 bases to trimming and J lost 4 bases, with 20 bases between them. CDR3 length equals 16 residues. DNA of the CDR3: TGTGCCAGCAGCCAGGGGGCGGGGGGGCCCTCAGAGACCCAGTACTTC. Translated, it gives CASSQGAGGPSETQYF.

The table lists this clone with a few counts. The V and J genes are TRBV6-6 and TRBJ2-1; no definite D call. The V end was cut by 4 bases, the J end by 5 bases, with 15 bases between. CDR3 length: 15 residues. CDR1 and CDR2 from the germline V gene are MNHNY and SVGAGI (reference sequence). The CDR3 loop is CASSLRQQVDNEQFF. The DNA of the CDR3 is TGTGCCAGCAGTTTAAGGCAGCAGGTTGACAATGAGCAGTTCTTC.

The V gene is TRBV5-6, the J gene TRBJ2-1; 8 positions agree with TRBD2. The CDR3 has 16 residues. V trimming: 2 bases; J trimming: 5 bases; junction bases outside the gene matches: 9. Germline CDR1 is SGHDT and CDR2 is YYEEEE. For the CDR3, the DNA is TGTGCCAGCAGCTTTCGGAGTAGCGGGATAAACAATGAGCAGTTCTTC. This codes for CASSFRSSGINNEQFF.

This chain links TRBV11-2 with TRBJ1-6, with D possibly being TRBD1 (6 bases). There are 16 residues in the CDR3. Germline V CDR1 and CDR2: SGHAT, FQNNGV. V gave up 6 bases and J gave up 6 bases, with 18 bases separating them. CDR3 sequence reads: CASREDSFVSNSPLHF. The CDR3 DNA is TGTGCCAGCAGGGAGGACAGTTTTGTTTCTAATTCACCCCTCCACTTT.

The J gene is TRBJ2-5, the V gene TRBV7-2; D gene ambiguous. Germline V lookup: CDR1 SGHTA, CDR2 FQGNSA. The CDR3 is made up of 11 amino acids. V gave up 1 base and J gave up 8 bases, with 5 bases separating them. Here the CDR3 reads CASSLGGTQYF. DNA of the CDR3: TGTGCCAGCAGCTTAGGGGGTACCCAGTACTTC.

V is TRBV20-1 and J is TRBJ2-7, with unresolved D. Between the trimmed V and J ends, which lost 3 bases and 7 bases, there was a span of 4 bases. The CDR3 is 9 residues long. Germline V gene lookup returns CDR1 DFQATT and CDR2 SNEGSKA (reference sequence). DNA for the CDR3: TGCAGTGCTAGTTGGGAGCAGTACTTC. It encodes CSASWEQYF.

V and J are TRBV12-5 and TRBJ2-7; D not resolved. Germline CDR1 LGHNT, CDR2 FRNRAP. The CDR3 loop spans 18 amino acids. Trimming took 0 bases from V and 0 from J, leaving 18 bases between them. CDR3 sequence reads: CASGLVLRWATASYEQYF. CDR3 nucleotide sequence: TGTGCTAGTGGTTTGGTACTCAGGTGGGCAACAGCCTCCTACGAGCAGTACTTC.

The chain uses TRBV2 and TRBJ2-3; D is unresolved. Looked up from germline, CDR1 is SNHLY and CDR2 is FYNNEI. CDR3 length: 14 residues. The ends were cut back, 3 bases at V and 2 bases at J, with 9 bases in the middle. The CDR3 loop is CASSEGRFTDTQYF. CDR3 sequence (DNA): TGTGCCAGCAGTGAGGGCAGATTCACAGATACGCAGTATTTT.

The chain combines TRBV5-4 with TRBJ2-1; TRBD2 matches at 11 bases. The CDR3 consists of 18 residues. J was trimmed by 6 bases and V by 5 bases; bases with no gene match: 16. CDR1 SGHNT and CDR2 YYREEE come from the germline V gene (reference sequence). Here the CDR3 reads CASRNLAGGNSAVNEQFF. Written as DNA, the CDR3 is TGTGCCAGCAGGAACCTAGCGGGGGGTAATAGTGCAGTCAATGAGCAGTTCTTC.

The chain couples TRBV7-9 to TRBJ1-6; D is possibly TRBD1 (6 bases). CDR1 is SEHNR and CDR2 is FQNEAQ in the germline V gene (reference sequence). The CDR3 extends over 15 amino acids. V was trimmed by 3 bases and J by 7 bases, leaving 13 bases between them. The CDR3 nucleotides read TGTGCCAGCAGCTTTTCCGACAGGTGGAATTCACCCCTCCACTTT. As protein: CASSFSDRWNSPLHF.

Remarks on this clone: The germline gene is not matched at one end of the junction; a read error may be the cause. V is TRBV2 and J is TRBJ1-4, with D perhaps TRBD1 (6 bases). Per germline, CDR1 SNHLY and CDR2 FYNNEI. The CDR3 has 15 residues. Here the CDR3 DNA reads TGTGCCAGCAGTGAAGCGCTTCGAGGGGGTCGGAGGGAGCGTTTT. This encodes CASSEALRGGRRERF.

This CDR3 reads CASSQARELFF. CDR3 DNA: TGTGCCAGCAGCCAAGCGAGGGAGCTGTTTTTT. The chain links TRBV6-6 to TRBJ2-2; D unresolved. This CDR3 has 11 residues. Trimming removed 6 bases at V and 9 bases at J, with 8 bases between. Germline V gene lookup returns CDR1 MNHNY and CDR2 SVGAGI (reference sequence).

The gene calls are TRBV19 and TRBJ1-1; 7 nucleotides match TRBD1. CDR1 is LNHDA, CDR2 SQIVND, per germline (reference sequence). With 8 bases clipped from V and 6 bases from J, the junction kept 15 bases outside the gene matches. The CDR3 spans 15 residues. The CDR3 sequence is CASGRKTGRGPEAFF. CDR3 DNA sequence: TGTGCCAGTGGTCGTAAGACAGGGAGGGGTCCTGAAGCTTTCTTT. Supplemented by reference TRBV19 and TRBJ1-1, the full variable domain reads DGGITQSPKYLFRKEGQNVTLSCEQNLNHDAMYWYRQDPGQGLRLIYYSQIVNDFQKGDIAEGYSVSREKKESFPLTVTSAQKNPTAFYLCASGRKTGRGPEAFFGQGTRLTVV.

V is TRBV2 and J is TRBJ1-6, with TRBD1 matching 7 bases. The CDR3 has 14 residues. The ends lost 6 bases at V and 5 bases at J; junction bases unmatched: 4. The germline V gene encodes CDR1 SNHLY and CDR2 FYNNEI. In DNA form, the CDR3 reads TGTGCCAGCAGGGCGGGACAGAATAATTCACCCCTCCACTTT. Amino acids: CASRAGQNNSPLHF.

The rearrangement uses TRBV7-2 and TRBJ2-1; 9 nucleotides align to TRBD2. The V gene end was trimmed by 6 bases and the J gene end by 6 bases; junction bases not matched to a gene: 9. Germline V gene data show CDR1 as SGHTA and CDR2 as FQGNSA. This CDR3 has 15 residues. The CDR3 region is CASRAGGGGSNEQFF. The DNA for the CDR3 is TGTGCCAGCAGAGCAGGCGGGGGGGGTAGCAATGAGCAGTTCTTC.

The chain links TRBV19 to TRBJ1-5; 7 bases match TRBD1. Germline-derived CDR1 and CDR2 are LNHDA and SQIVND (reference sequence). The trim removed 6 bases at V and 1 base at J, leaving 3 bases unmatched. The CDR3 sequence is 14 residues long. CDR3 nucleotides: TGTGCCAGTAGACAGGGGACCAGCAATCAGCCCCAGCATTTT. Translating it yields CASRQGTSNQPQHF.

The chain carries TRBV2 and TRBJ2-5; 10 bases are a match to TRBD1. V shed 5 bases and J 4 bases; nucleotides not matched to a gene: 4. The CDR3 has 14 residues. Germline assignment: CDR1 SNHLY and CDR2 FYNNEI. CDR3 coding DNA: TGTGCCAGCAGTACCGGGACAGGGGTAGAGACCCAGTACTTC. Amino acid sequence: CASSTGTGVETQYF.

The chain recombines TRBV5-6 with TRBJ2-7; no reliable D call. Germline V CDR1 and CDR2: SGHDT, YYEEEE. The CDR3 is 13 amino acids. The V end lost 1 base, the J end lost 5 bases, and 10 bases lay between the germline ends. For the CDR3, the DNA is TGTGCCAGCAGCTTGAGAAGTCAGCACGAGCAGTACTTC. Protein sequence: CASSLRSQHEQYF. The entire variable domain, with the rest obtained from reference TRBV5-6 and TRBJ2-7, is as follows: DAGVTQSPTHLIKTRGQQVTLRCSPKSGHDTVSWYQQALGQGPQFIFQYYEEEERQRGNFPDRFSGHQFPNYSSELNVNALLLGDSALYLCASSLRSQHEQYFGPGTRLTVT.

The V and J genes are TRBV29-1 and TRBJ2-7; D is ambiguous. Trimming shortened V by 4 bases and J by 0 bases, and 13 bases separated the two germline ends. The length of the CDR3 is 14 residues. Germline CDR1 is SQVTM and CDR2 is ANQGSEA. The CDR3 is CSVVYSESSYEQYF. Written as DNA, the CDR3 is TGCAGCGTTGTCTACTCGGAGAGCTCCTACGAGCAGTACTTC.

This clone appeared a single time. V usage is TRBV27 and J usage is TRBJ1-1, with TRBD1 matching 7 bases. There are 15 residues in the CDR3. Unmatched junction bases numbered 8, after V lost 6 bases and J lost 1 base. The V gene's germline CDR1 is MNHEY and CDR2 SMNVEV (reference sequence). CDR3 nucleotide sequence: TGTGCCAGCAGCCCCGCAGGGACAGCGAACACTGAAGCTTTCTTT. This sequence encodes CASSPAGTANTEAFF.

This chain connects TRBV5-8 to TRBJ2-3; 10 nucleotides agree with TRBD2. V was pared by 0 bases and J by 6 bases, with 7 bases of the junction left unmatched. Looked up from germline, CDR1 is SGHTS and CDR2 is YDEGEE. The CDR3 length is 16 residues. In DNA, the CDR3 is TGTGCCAGCAGCTTGGCTTCCACTAGCGGGGTGGATACGCAGTATTTT. It yields the protein CASSLASTSGVDTQYF. Together with reference TRBV5-8 and TRBJ2-3, the CDR3 gives the full variable domain: EAGVTQSPTHLIKTRGQQATLRCSPISGHTSVYWYQQALGLGLQFLLWYDEGEERNRGNFPPRFSGRQFPNYSSELNVNALELEDSALYLCASSLASTSGVDTQYFGPGTRLTVL.

This clone was detected only a few times. This rearrangement joins TRBV7-6 to TRBJ1-2; no clear D. Trimming stripped 2 bases from V and 7 bases from J, with 11 bases between. The CDR3 covers 13 residues. Germline V gene data show CDR1 as SGHVS and CDR2 as FNYEAQ. This CDR3 reads CASSLNPGFGYTF. The DNA of the CDR3 is TGTGCCAGCAGCTTAAATCCTGGGTTTGGCTACACCTTC.

This rearrangement joins TRBV7-8 to TRBJ2-5, with 9 bases aligning to TRBD2. J lost 7 bases, V lost 8 bases, and 20 bases had no gene match. The CDR3 sequence is 17 residues long. Germline lookup yields CDR1 SGHVS and CDR2 FQNEAQ. The CDR3 is CASVTGGGANRQSTQYF. The CDR3 DNA reads TGTGCCAGCGTCACCGGCGGGGGGGCCAACCGTCAGTCGACCCAGTACTTC.

The rearrangement joins TRBV11-2 to TRBJ1-6; 7 nucleotides align to TRBD1. The CDR3 contains 16 residues. Germline V gene lookup returns CDR1 SGHAT and CDR2 FQNNGV. Losses at the gene ends were 4 bases for V and 11 bases for J; bases not matched to a gene: 14. The CDR3 DNA is TGTGCCAGCAGCTCGACCATCAGACAGGGAACGACACCCCTCCACTTT. Its protein is CASSSTIRQGTTPLHF.

This chain joins TRBV18 and TRBJ2-1; 7 bases line up with TRBD1. V was pared by 3 bases and J by 0 bases, with 11 bases of the junction left unmatched. Germline loops: CDR1 KGHSH, CDR2 LQKENI. The CDR3 consists of 18 residues. The CDR3 is CASSPTSTGVSSYNEQFF. CDR3 nucleotide sequence: TGTGCCAGCTCACCGACCTCTACAGGGGTAAGCTCCTACAATGAGCAGTTCTTC.